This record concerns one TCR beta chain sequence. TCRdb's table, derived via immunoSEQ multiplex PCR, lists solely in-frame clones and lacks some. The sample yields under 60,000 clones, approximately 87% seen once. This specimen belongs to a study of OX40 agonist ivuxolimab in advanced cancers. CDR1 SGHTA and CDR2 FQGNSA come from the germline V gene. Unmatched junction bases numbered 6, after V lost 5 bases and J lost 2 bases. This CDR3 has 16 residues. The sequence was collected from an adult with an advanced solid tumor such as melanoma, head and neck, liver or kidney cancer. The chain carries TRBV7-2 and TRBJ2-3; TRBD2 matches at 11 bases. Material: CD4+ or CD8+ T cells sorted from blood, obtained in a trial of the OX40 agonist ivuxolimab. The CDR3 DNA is TGTGCCAGCAGCCGCGGGACTAGCGGCCTCACAGATACGCAGTATTTT. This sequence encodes CASSRGTSGLTDTQYF. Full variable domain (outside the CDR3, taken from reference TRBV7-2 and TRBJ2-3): GAGVSQSPSNKVTEKGKDVELRCDPISGHTALYWYRQSLGQGLEFLIYFQGNSAPDKSGLPSDRFSAERTGGSVSTLTIQRTQQEDSAVYLCASSRGTSGLTDTQYFGPGTRLTVL.